This entry lists 15 T cell receptor beta chains sequenced from one sample in a study of cytomegalovirus exposure and HLA in healthy donors. The PCR employed 60 Vbeta primers together with 13 Jbeta primers. Profiling relied on immunoSEQ multiplex PCR, and the TCRdb table lists in-frame clones only, not all of them. The table shows over 150,000 clones, with over 70% occurring only once. The sequenced material came from PBMCs. Receptors originate from a woman in her forties or fifties in good health and CMV-seropositive.

V and J are TRBV7-8 and TRBJ1-1; maybe TRBD1 (6 bases). CDR3 size: 17 residues. Germline V gene lookup returns CDR1 SGHVS and CDR2 FQNEAQ. Trimming took off 0 bases at V and 1 base at J, with 15 bases between the two ends. The CDR3 DNA follows: TGTGCCAGCAGCTTAGCGTACGGGGGGGCGAAGAACACTGAAGCTTTCTTT. Amino acids: CASSLAYGGAKNTEAFF. Filled out from reference TRBV7-8 and TRBJ1-1, the complete variable domain reads GAGVSQSPRYKVAKRGQDVALRCDPISGHVSLFWYQQALGQGPEFLTYFQNEAQLDKSGLPSDRFFAERPEGSVSTLKIQRTQQEDSAVYLCASSLAYGGAKNTEAFFGQGTRLTVV.

The rearrangement uses TRBV19 and TRBJ1-3; tentatively, D is TRBD1 (5 bases). The germline gives CDR1 LNHDA, CDR2 SQIVND (reference sequence). The CDR3 contains 15 residues. V lost 9 bases, J lost 2 bases, and 17 bases lay in between. The CDR3 DNA follows: TGTGCCAGCTTACAGGATAGGGTGGCTGGAAACACCATATATTTT. Translation: CASLQDRVAGNTIYF.

The chain couples TRBV7-2 to TRBJ1-3, with TRBD1 as a possible D gene (5 bases). Trimming removed 4 bases from V and 0 bases from J, with 13 bases in between. The CDR3 is made up of 16 amino acids. CDR1 is SGHTA and CDR2 is FQGNSA in the germline V gene. The CDR3 reads CASSSHQGFSGNTIYF. DNA for the CDR3: TGTGCCAGCAGCTCACACCAGGGATTCTCTGGAAACACCATATATTTT.

The count of this clone is one. This rearrangement joins TRBV7-2 to TRBJ1-3; tentative D call: TRBD1 (6 bases). Trimming cost V 5 bases and J 4 bases, with 12 bases left between them. The CDR3 is 14 amino acids. Per germline, CDR1 SGHTA and CDR2 FQGNSA. The CDR3 sequence is CASSGRGRGNTIYF. CDR3 DNA sequence: TGTGCCAGCAGCGGGAGGGGGAGGGGAAACACCATATATTTT.

The gene calls are TRBV19 and TRBJ1-2; TRBD1 matches at 7 bases. The CDR3 has 14 amino acids. The trim removed 5 bases at V and 1 base at J, leaving 4 bases unmatched. In germline, CDR1 is LNHDA, CDR2 SQIVND (reference sequence). The CDR3 spells CASSPRDSNYGYTF. The CDR3 nucleotides read TGTGCCAGTAGTCCACGGGACAGTAACTATGGCTACACCTTC.

V gene TRBV5-1 combines with J gene TRBJ2-3; the D gene is possibly TRBD1 (5 bases). V was cut by 4 bases and J by 3 bases, with 15 bases left in between. This CDR3 region has 15 residues. Germline V gene data show CDR1 as SGHRS and CDR2 as YFSETQ. CDR3 sequence (DNA): TGCGCCAGCAGCAGAGACAGTGGCGGTACAGATACGCAGTATTTT. It codes for CASSRDSGGTDTQYF. Complete variable domain (other parts from reference TRBV5-1 and TRBJ2-3): KAGVTQTPRYLIKTRGQQVTLSCSPISGHRSVSWYQQTPGQGLQFLFEYFSETQRNKGNFPGRFSGRQFSNSRSEMNVSTLELGDSALYLCASSRDSGGTDTQYFGPGTRLTVL.

The chain carries TRBV11-2 and TRBJ2-3; the match to TRBD2 covers 10 bases. This CDR3 contains 16 residues. Germline CDR1 SGHAT, CDR2 FQNNGV. Trimming at V came to 5 bases and at J to 3 bases, leaving 8 bases not matched to a gene. In DNA form, the CDR3 reads TGTGCCAGCAGCATTTCCCTAGCGGGGGCTACAGATACGCAGTATTTT. This codes for CASSISLAGATDTQYF.

With respect to this clone: Within the sample, other DNA sequences also encode this same CDR3. The rearrangement uses TRBV5-6 and TRBJ2-3; possibly TRBD2 for D (5 bases). In germline, CDR1 is SGHDT, CDR2 YYEEEE. V lost 1 base to trimming and J lost 6 bases, with 24 bases between them. This CDR3 region has 18 residues. The CDR3 protein is CASSLKSVGGWETDTQYF. In DNA form, the CDR3 reads TGTGCCAGCAGCTTGAAATCTGTTGGAGGATGGGAGACGGATACGCAGTATTTT.

The chain couples TRBV7-6 to TRBJ2-6, with D possibly being TRBD2 (7 bases). The V gene lost 5 bases and the J gene lost 2 bases, with 16 bases spanning the gap. This CDR3 spans 17 amino acids. The germline V gene has CDR1 SGHVS and CDR2 FNYEAQ. CDR3 coding DNA: TGTGCCAGCAGCCTCACTGGGGGGGGCACTGGGGCCAACGTCCTGACTTTC. Translating gives CASSLTGGGTGANVLTF.

V is TRBV30 and J is TRBJ1-5; D gene ambiguous. Trimming took 0 bases from V and 2 from J, leaving 8 bases between them. CDR1 and CDR2 from the germline V gene are GTSNPN and SVGIG (reference sequence). This CDR3 region has 14 residues. CDR3 in amino acids: CAWSVTAGNQPQHF. CDR3 coding DNA: TGTGCCTGGAGTGTAACAGCTGGCAATCAGCCCCAGCATTTT.

The CDR3 is CASSIGGSLAAKETQYF. The CDR3 DNA reads TGTGCCAGTAGTATAGGAGGTAGTCTAGCGGCAAAAGAGACCCAGTACTTC. The rearrangement joins TRBV19 to TRBJ2-5, with 7 positions matching TRBD2. V lost 1 base, J lost 3 bases, and 11 bases stayed unmatched. There are 17 residues in the CDR3. Germline V lookup: CDR1 LNHDA, CDR2 SQIVND (reference sequence).

J is TRBJ1-2 and V is TRBV7-2; D remains unclear. Germline loops: CDR1 SGHTA, CDR2 FQGNSA. This CDR3 contains 12 residues. Trimming shortened V by 8 bases and J by 3 bases, and 10 bases separated the two germline ends. The CDR3 loop is CASLNQDYGYTF. Here the CDR3 DNA reads TGTGCCAGCCTAAACCAAGACTATGGCTACACCTTC.

The chain recombines TRBV5-1 with TRBJ1-2; 7 bases line up with TRBD1. CDR1 is SGHRS, CDR2 YFSETQ, per germline. V shed 0 bases, J shed 8 bases, and the junction held 4 bases outside the gene matches. The CDR3 has 13 amino acids. The CDR3 DNA reads TGCGCCAGCAGCTTGGAGACAGGGCAGGGCTACACCTTC. Its protein is CASSLETGQGYTF.

The genes are TRBV6-5 and TRBJ2-1; 8 nucleotides agree with TRBD1. The CDR3 spans 13 residues. Germline lookup yields CDR1 MNHEY and CDR2 SVGAGI. V trimming: 2 bases; J trimming: 15 bases; junction bases outside the gene matches: 9. This chain's CDR3 is CASSYAEGRGLFF. The CDR3 coding sequence is TGTGCCAGCAGTTACGCGGAGGGCAGGGGGCTGTTCTTC.

This chain connects TRBV5-4 to TRBJ2-5, with 7 bases lining up with TRBD2. V was pared by 2 bases and J by 3 bases, with 10 bases of the junction left unmatched. CDR1 SGHNT and CDR2 YYREEE come from the germline V gene (reference sequence). The CDR3 length is 16 residues. CDR3 region: CASSLYIQRDEETQYF. The DNA of the CDR3 is TGTGCCAGCAGCTTATATATCCAGCGGGACGAAGAGACCCAGTACTTC.